A selection of T cell receptor beta chains follows, all from one sample in a study of OX40 agonist ivuxolimab in advanced cancers. Profiling relied on immunoSEQ multiplex PCR, and the TCRdb table lists in-frame clones only, not all of them. In the table there are just under 65,000 clones, approximately 85% of which are singletons. Specimen: CD4+ or CD8+ T cells sorted from blood, collected in a trial of the OX40 agonist ivuxolimab. The receptors here all came from an adult with an advanced solid tumor such as melanoma, head and neck, liver or kidney cancer. CDR3s include the opening cysteine and the closing phenylalanine or tryptophan. A D gene is named only where the DNA matches it firmly. Clone size is shown for a subset of rows, as once, few, many or a class of expanded clone.

j_call,v_call,d_call,clone_size,cdr3_nt,cdr3_aa
TRBJ1-1,TRBV10-3,NA,NA,TGTGCCATCAGTGAATTCCGGACATTGAACACTGAAGCTTTCTTT,CAISEFRTLNTEAFF
TRBJ2-5,TRBV18,TRBD1,NA,TGTGCCAGCTCACCCAGGACAGGGGTCCCCGAGACCCAGTACTTC,CASSPRTGVPETQYF
TRBJ1-1,TRBV30,NA,NA,TGTGCCTGGAGTTCTACAGGGAACACTGAAGCTTTCTTT,CAWSSTGNTEAFF
TRBJ2-7,TRBV5-3,NA,NA,TGTGCACAGGTGGGATCCTGGGGGTACTTC,CAQVGSWGYF
TRBJ1-5,TRBV7-3,NA,NA,TGTGCCAGCAGCCCAACAGGGTATGAGCCCCAGCATTTT,CASSPTGYEPQHF
TRBJ1-2,TRBV5-1,TRBD1,few,TGCGCCAGCAGCTTGGCCTTAATCGGGACAGGGGATGGCTACACCTTC,CASSLALIGTGDGYTF
TRBJ2-3,TRBV7-3,TRBD2,NA,TGTGCCAGCAGCTTAACGGGAGCGGGAGTGCCAGATACGCAGTATTTT,CASSLTGAGVPDTQYF
TRBJ1-2,TRBV5-1,TRBD1,NA,TGCGCCAGCAGCTTGGGAATGCAGGGGGATGGCTACACCTTC,CASSLGMQGDGYTF
TRBJ2-3,TRBV10-3,TRBD2,NA,TGTGCCATCAGTGATCCCCCAGTGTCGGGGGGGCTCGGGGATACGCAGTATTTT,CAISDPPVSGGLGDTQYF
TRBJ2-7,TRBV13,NA,NA,TGTGCCAGCAGCTATTTGGGCAGGCCCTACGAGCAGTACTTC,CASSYLGRPYEQYF
TRBJ1-5,TRBV2,NA,NA,TGTGCCAGCAGTACAGAACGGGTCAATCAGCCCCAGCATTTT,CASSTERVNQPQHF
TRBJ1-1,TRBV7-8,NA,NA,TGTGCCAGCAGCTTAGCTAGGACGGGAGGCACTGAAGCTTTCTTT,CASSLARTGGTEAFF
TRBJ1-1,TRBV10-2,NA,NA,TGCGCCAGCAGTGAGTCAACGACCAGGCGGTTGGCTGAAGCTTTCTTT,CASSESTTRRLAEAFF
TRBJ1-2,TRBV7-9,NA,NA,TGTGCCAGCAGCCTAGGGCTATCCTATGGCTACACCTTC,CASSLGLSYGYTF
TRBJ1-2,TRBV7-9,TRBD1,few,TGTGCCAGCAGTTTGAGACAGGGCGGCGGCTACACCTTC,CASSLRQGGGYTF
TRBJ2-7,TRBV4-3,TRBD2,NA,TGCGCCAGCAGCCAAGGACTAGCTTCCTACGAGCAGTACTTC,CASSQGLASYEQYF
TRBJ1-2,TRBV7-2,NA,NA,TGTGCCAGCAGCTTAAGTACGGGGACCCCTCGCGGCTACACCTTC,CASSLSTGTPRGYTF
TRBJ2-3,TRBV6-5,NA,NA,TGTGCCAGCAGTCTCTCAAGCACAGATACGCAGTATTTT,CASSLSSTDTQYF
TRBJ2-3,TRBV28,TRBD2,NA,TGTGCCAGCAGTTTATCGACCCTTGGGACTAGCGGGGGGAGCACAGATACGCAGTATTTT,CASSLSTLGTSGGSTDTQYF
TRBJ2-7,TRBV5-1,TRBD1,NA,TGCGCCAGCAGACAGGGGGGAAGGGAGCAGTACTTC,CASRQGGREQYF
TRBJ1-3,TRBV6-1,TRBD1,NA,TGTGCCAGCAGTCTAACAGGGGCCGGAAACACCATATATTTT,CASSLTGAGNTIYF
TRBJ2-3,TRBV27,NA,NA,TGTGCCAGCAGTTTACAGGGGGGGACGCAGTATTTT,CASSLQGGTQYF
TRBJ2-1,TRBV7-3,NA,NA,TGTGCCAGCAGCCAGGGGCACAGCTCCTACAATGAGCAGTTCTTC,CASSQGHSSYNEQFF
TRBJ1-1,TRBV5-1,NA,NA,TGCGCCAGCAGCTTGGACCCTAACACTGAAGTTTTCTTT,CASSLDPNTEVFF
TRBJ1-5,TRBV21-1,NA,NA,TGTGCCAGCAGCAAAGCCTTCCCCTGGGCCAAACCCCGGGGCAATCAGCCCCAGCATTTT,CASSKAFPWAKPRGNQPQHF
TRBJ2-2,TRBV5-1,TRBD1,NA,TGCGCCAGCAGCTCGGACAGGTTAAACACCGGGGAGCTGTTTTTT,CASSSDRLNTGELFF
TRBJ2-1,TRBV18,NA,NA,TGTGCCAGCTCACCCAGGTCTTACAATGAGCAGTTCTTC,CASSPRSYNEQFF
TRBJ2-7,TRBV6-5,NA,NA,TGTGCCAGCAGTGCAACAGGGTTGGCCTACGAGCAGTACTTC,CASSATGLAYEQYF
TRBJ1-3,TRBV5-1,NA,NA,TGCGCCAGCAGCTTGCACCCAATTGGAAACACCATATATTTT,CASSLHPIGNTIYF
TRBJ1-2,TRBV29-1,NA,NA,TGCAGCGTTAAGACAGGTACCGGCAACACCTTC,CSVKTGTGNTF
TRBJ2-7,TRBV9,NA,NA,TGTGCCAGCAGCTCTGATGGATCCTACGAGCAGTACTTC,CASSSDGSYEQYF
TRBJ2-5,TRBV5-1,TRBD2,NA,TGCGCCAGCAGCCCATCTAGCGGGGGCACAGAGACCCAGTACTTC,CASSPSSGGTETQYF
TRBJ1-1,TRBV7-7,NA,NA,TGTGCTAGCAGCTTAAGCCCCTCCTCGACCCCGGCAGCCTCAGAAACTGAAGCTTTCTTT,CASSLSPSSTPAASETEAFF
TRBJ2-7,TRBV5-5,NA,once,TGTGCCAGCAGCGCATCCACCGGGACGGTTAACGAGCAGTACTTC,CASSASTGTVNEQYF
TRBJ1-1,TRBV10-3,TRBD1,once,TGTGCCATCAGGGGACAGGAACAGATGAACACTGAAGCTTTCTTT,CAIRGQEQMNTEAFF
TRBJ2-2,TRBV7-3,NA,NA,TGTGCCAGCAGCTTAGTGGGACAAGGCGGGGAGCTGTTTTTT,CASSLVGQGGELFF
TRBJ1-1,TRBV11-3,NA,NA,TGTGCCAGCAGCTTAGGAGGGCAAACTGAAGCTTTCTTT,CASSLGGQTEAFF
TRBJ2-2,TRBV30,NA,NA,TGTGCCTGGAGTGTAGTCAGCAACACCGGGGAGCTGTTTTTT,CAWSVVSNTGELFF
TRBJ2-3,TRBV5-6,TRBD2,NA,TGTGCCAGCAGCTTGGCGCTAGCGGCTAGCACAGATACGCAGTATTTT,CASSLALAASTDTQYF
TRBJ2-7,TRBV4-1,NA,NA,TGCGCCAGCAGCCGTCCCGACAGGAAGAACGAGCAGTACTTC,CASSRPDRKNEQYF
TRBJ2-2,TRBV4-3,NA,NA,TGCGCCAGCAGACTACAGGGCGACCCGGGGCCCGGGGAGCTGTTTTTT,CASRLQGDPGPGELFF